This TCR beta chain stems from a study of CD8 T cells in ankylosing spondylitis. Study-wide results and caveats: For ankylosing spondylitis blood, a TCR beta motif of 7 or 8 highly homologous variants appeared characteristic.

This CDR3 region has 14 residues. The J segment lost 2 bases and the V segment lost 3 bases, leaving 3 bases of the junction unmatched. Germline V gives CDR1 MGHRA, CDR2 YSYEKL. Quantitative 5'-RACE with molecular barcodes was used to make the TCR beta libraries. TCRdb used MiXCR to reprocess the 5' RACE reads, holding one entry per CDR3 protein. The sample has some 270,000 distinct CDR3 sequences; 15% to 20% are singletons. This clonotype was seen a handful of times. Its antigen is unknown. The chain carries TRBV4-1 and TRBJ1-1; 7 positions match TRBD1. This clonotype was obtained from a male donor with ankylosing spondylitis or in good health (not recorded which). The sequencing input was blood, either unsorted or a sorted T cell fraction (not recorded which). This CDR3 is CASSQNRGNTEAFF. In DNA, the CDR3 is TGCGCCAGCAGCCAGAACAGGGGAAACACTGAAGCTTTCTTT.